This section outlines one TCR beta chain sequence together with its context. The entry originates in a study of blood T cell repertoires in COVID-19. Method: immunoSEQ multiplex PCR; TCRdb's copy keeps in-frame clones and lacks some. The top ten hold 15% to 20% of the sample, which has 150,000 to 200,000 clones, 90% seen once. Germline V CDR1 and CDR2: SGHRS, YFSETQ. The ends lost 0 bases at V and 4 bases at J; junction bases unmatched: 13. There are 19 residues in the CDR3. The chain carries TRBV5-1 and TRBJ2-7; the match to TRBD2 covers 13 bases. This TCR came from a man in his sixties with active or convalescent COVID-19. Sequenced sample: peripheral blood. In DNA form, the CDR3 reads TGCGCCAGCAGCTTGGCCACTCGGACGACTAGCGGGAGGTCTTACGAGCAGTACTTC. This gives the protein CASSLATRTTSGRSYEQYF.